This T cell receptor (beta chain) appears in the sequencing data of a study of somatic mutations in cytotoxic T cells in rheumatoid arthritis. Overall study: A roughly 32 ml EDTA sample of patient blood was drawn right after diagnosis, before any treatment. The researchers flow-sorted some T-cell populations stained with V beta antibodies and got nearly 100% purity, and these included V beta1+ cells sequenced for TCRB. The study, taken as a whole, reports: Nothing was done to adjust for multiple comparisons when TRBV07 showed up slightly less in rheumatoid arthritis patients.

The repertoire was sequenced with immunoSEQ multiplex PCR; TCRdb's copy has only in-frame clones and lacks some. The sample includes tens of thousands of clones, about four fifths seen only once; the top ten take 13% to 15%. Positive magnetic bead selection isolated CD4+ and CD8+ cells, and flow cytometry checked purity. For this clone: Antigen unknown.

V shed 3 bases and J 7 bases; nucleotides not matched to a gene: 7. CDR3 length: 15 residues. In germline, CDR1 is SGHRS, CDR2 YFSETQ. The V gene is TRBV5-1, the J gene TRBJ2-1; 10 positions match TRBD1. Source material: CD8+ T cells sorted from blood. The origin of this receptor is an adult with rheumatoid arthritis. DNA for the CDR3: TGCGCCAGCAGCTGGGCGACAGGGGGCTCGAATGAGCAGTTCTTC. The encoded protein is CASSWATGGSNEQFF.